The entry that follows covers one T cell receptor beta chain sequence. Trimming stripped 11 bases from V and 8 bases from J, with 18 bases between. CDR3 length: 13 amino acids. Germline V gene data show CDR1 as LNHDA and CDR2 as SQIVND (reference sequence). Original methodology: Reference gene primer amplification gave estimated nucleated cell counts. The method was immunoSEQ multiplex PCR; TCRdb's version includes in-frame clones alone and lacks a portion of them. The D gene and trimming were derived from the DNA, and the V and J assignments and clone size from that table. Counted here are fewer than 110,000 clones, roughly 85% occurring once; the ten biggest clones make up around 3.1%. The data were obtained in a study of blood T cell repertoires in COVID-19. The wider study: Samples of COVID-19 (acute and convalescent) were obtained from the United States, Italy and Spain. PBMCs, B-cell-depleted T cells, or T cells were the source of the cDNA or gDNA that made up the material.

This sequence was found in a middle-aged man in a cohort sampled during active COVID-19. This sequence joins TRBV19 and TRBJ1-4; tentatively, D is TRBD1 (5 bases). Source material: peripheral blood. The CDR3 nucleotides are TGTGCCTCAGCAACCCTGCAGGGCGAAAAACTGTTTTTT. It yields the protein CASATLQGEKLFF.